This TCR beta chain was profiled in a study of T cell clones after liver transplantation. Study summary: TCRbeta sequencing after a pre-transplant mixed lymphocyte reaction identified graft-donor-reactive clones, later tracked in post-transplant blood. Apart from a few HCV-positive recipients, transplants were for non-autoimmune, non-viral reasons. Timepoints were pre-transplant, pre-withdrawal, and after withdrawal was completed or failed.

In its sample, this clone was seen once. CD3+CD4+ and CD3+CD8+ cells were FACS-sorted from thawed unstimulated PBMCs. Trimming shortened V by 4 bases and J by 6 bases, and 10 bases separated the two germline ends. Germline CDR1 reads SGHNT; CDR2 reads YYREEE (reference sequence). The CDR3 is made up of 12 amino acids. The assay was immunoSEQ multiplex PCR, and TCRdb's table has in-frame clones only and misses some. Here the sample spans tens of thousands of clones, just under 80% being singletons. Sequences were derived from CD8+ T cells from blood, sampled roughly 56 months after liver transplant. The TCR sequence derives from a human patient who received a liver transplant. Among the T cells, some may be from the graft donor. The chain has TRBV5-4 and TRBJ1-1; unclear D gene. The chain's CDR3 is CASSPPSAEAFF. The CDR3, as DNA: TGTGCCAGCAGCCCCCCGAGCGCTGAAGCTTTCTTT.